This T cell receptor (beta chain) was sequenced during a study of read filtering for tumor transcriptome and immune sequencing. Turning to the study itself: After DNase treatment, RNA was made into whole-transcriptome libraries.

General observations from the study: IR-seq captured clonotypes deeper and more reliably than RNA-seq. Sorted CD138-negative bone marrow cells were not purified T cells.

This clonotype has a count of ten or more. Its cognate antigen is unknown. The CDR3 runs to 12 residues. The ends were cut back, 5 bases at V and 2 bases at J, with 7 bases in the middle. Germline assignment: CDR1 SGHRS and CDR2 YFSETQ. The library was built from 400 ng RNA with molecular barcoded adaptors for alpha/delta and beta/gamma chains. From the reads, TCRdb called clonotypes with MiXCR, one entry per CDR3 protein. The data hold roughly 130,000 distinct CDR3 sequences, with about an eighth observed a single time. This TCR derives from a donor at least 40 years old with multiple myeloma. The chain employs TRBV5-1 and TRBJ2-5; D not resolved. The specimen was a population of CD138-negative cells sorted from bone marrow. CDR3 sequence: CASSRVQETQYF. In DNA form, the CDR3 reads TGCGCCAGCAGTCGGGTGCAAGAGACCCAGTACTTC.